This T cell receptor beta chain appears in the sequencing data of a study of siplizumab effects on memory and regulatory T cells. General study results and limits: The naive T cell population seemed more diverse than memory cells and seemed a major contributor to the alloresponse.

Trimming left V 1 base short and J 5 bases short, with 5 bases between. CDR3 size: 13 residues. Germline CDR1 LNHNV, CDR2 YYDKDF (reference sequence). Worth noting for this clone: As yet, its antigen is unknown. The sample contains more than one DNA sequence encoding this CDR3.

Assays were performed on some 9.2 x 10^4 TCR templates per sample. Only in-frame clones appear in the TCRdb table, and some are missing; sequencing was by immunoSEQ multiplex PCR. The sample lists roughly 69,000 clones, less than 90% occurring once. The sequence derives from a human donor in good health. J is TRBJ1-4 and V is TRBV15, with TRBD1 as a possible D gene (5 bases). The sequencing sample was made of memory CD4+ T cells sorted from blood. The CDR3 spells CATSRGGNEKLFF. CDR3 DNA: TGTGCCACCAGCAGAGGGGGCAATGAAAAACTGTTTTTT.